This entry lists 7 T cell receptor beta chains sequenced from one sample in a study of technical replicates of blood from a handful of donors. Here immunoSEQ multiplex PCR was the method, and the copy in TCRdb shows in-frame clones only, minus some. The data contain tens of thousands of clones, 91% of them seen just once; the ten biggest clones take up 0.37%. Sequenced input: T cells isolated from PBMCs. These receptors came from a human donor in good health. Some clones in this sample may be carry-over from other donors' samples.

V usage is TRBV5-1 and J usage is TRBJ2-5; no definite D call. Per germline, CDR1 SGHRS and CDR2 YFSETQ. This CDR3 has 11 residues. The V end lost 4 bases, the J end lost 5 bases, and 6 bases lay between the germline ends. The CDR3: CASSSSETQYF. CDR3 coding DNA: TGCGCCAGCAGCAGCTCGGAGACCCAGTACTTC.

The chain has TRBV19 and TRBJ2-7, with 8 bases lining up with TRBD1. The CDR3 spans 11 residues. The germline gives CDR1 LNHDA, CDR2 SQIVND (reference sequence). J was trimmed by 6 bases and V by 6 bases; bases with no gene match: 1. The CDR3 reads CASRDRVEQYF. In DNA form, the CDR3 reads TGTGCCAGTAGGGACAGGGTCGAGCAGTACTTC.

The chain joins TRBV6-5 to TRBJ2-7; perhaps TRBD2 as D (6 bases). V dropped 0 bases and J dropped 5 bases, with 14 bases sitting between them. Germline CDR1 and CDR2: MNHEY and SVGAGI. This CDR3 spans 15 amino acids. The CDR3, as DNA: TGTGCCAGCAGTTACTCGATGGGAGGAGGCAACGAGCAGTACTTC. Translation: CASSYSMGGGNEQYF.

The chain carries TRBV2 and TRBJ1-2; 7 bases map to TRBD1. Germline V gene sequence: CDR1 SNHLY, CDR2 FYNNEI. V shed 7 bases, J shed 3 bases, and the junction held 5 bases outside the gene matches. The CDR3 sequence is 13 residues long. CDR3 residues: CASTLDRDYGYTF. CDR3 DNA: TGTGCCAGCACCCTTGACAGGGACTATGGCTACACCTTC.

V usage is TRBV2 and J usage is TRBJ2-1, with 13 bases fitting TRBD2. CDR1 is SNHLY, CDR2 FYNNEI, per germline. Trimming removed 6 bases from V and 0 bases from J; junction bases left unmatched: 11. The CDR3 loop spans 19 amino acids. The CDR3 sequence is CASRAGTSGKSDSYNEQFF. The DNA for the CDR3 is TGTGCCAGCAGAGCCGGGACTAGCGGGAAATCGGACTCCTACAATGAGCAGTTCTTC.

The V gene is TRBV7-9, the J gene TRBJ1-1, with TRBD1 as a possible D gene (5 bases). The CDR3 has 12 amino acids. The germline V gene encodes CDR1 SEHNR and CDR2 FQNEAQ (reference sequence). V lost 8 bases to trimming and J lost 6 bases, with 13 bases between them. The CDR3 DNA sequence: TGTGCCAGCGTCGGGGGAAAGGCTGAAGCTTTCTTT. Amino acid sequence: CASVGGKAEAFF.

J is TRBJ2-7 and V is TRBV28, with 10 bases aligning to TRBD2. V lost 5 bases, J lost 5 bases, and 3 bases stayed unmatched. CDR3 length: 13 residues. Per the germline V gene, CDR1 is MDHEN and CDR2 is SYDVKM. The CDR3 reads CASSLGTSDEQYF. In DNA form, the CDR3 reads TGTGCCAGCAGTCTGGGGACTAGCGACGAGCAGTACTTC.